Below are 20 T cell receptor beta chains sequenced from a single sample in a study of cytomegalovirus exposure and HLA in healthy donors. The table came from immunoSEQ multiplex PCR; TCRdb's copy has only in-frame clones and leaves some out. The data show approximately 59,000 clones, roughly 92% seen once. The sequenced sample was PBMCs. These receptors were obtained from a young man in good health and CMV-seropositive.

This clone was observed a handful of times. The V gene is TRBV30, the J gene TRBJ2-1, with 10 bases that match TRBD2. CDR1 and CDR2 (germline): GTSNPN, SVGIG (reference sequence). With 2 bases clipped from V and 8 bases from J, the junction kept 6 bases outside the gene matches. The CDR3 length is 14 residues. CDR3: CAWSTGLALHEQFF. DNA of the CDR3: TGTGCCTGGAGTACGGGACTAGCGCTCCATGAGCAGTTCTTC.

This clone was seen a single time. The chain couples TRBV11-2 to TRBJ2-3; 8 positions match TRBD1. Germline CDR1 SGHAT, CDR2 FQNNGV. CDR3 size: 17 residues. Trimming at V came to 5 bases and at J to 0 bases, leaving 10 bases not matched to a gene. The CDR3 spells CASSQRTGMLSTDTQYF. In DNA, the CDR3 is TGTGCCAGCAGCCAGCGGACAGGGATGTTGAGCACAGATACGCAGTATTTT.

The gene calls are TRBV2 and TRBJ1-1; TRBD1 matches at 8 bases. The CDR3 has 14 amino acids. Looked up from germline, CDR1 is SNHLY and CDR2 is FYNNEI. The V segment lost 4 bases and the J segment 4 bases; nucleotides outside the gene matches: 5. The CDR3, as DNA: TGTGCCAGCAGTGGGACAGGGTCGGGCACTGAAGCTTTCTTT. Amino acids: CASSGTGSGTEAFF.

This chain links TRBV29-1 with TRBJ2-7; 9 nucleotides line up with TRBD1. The V gene end was trimmed by 1 base and the J gene end by 11 bases; junction bases not matched to a gene: 12. The CDR3 totals 14 residues. Germline loops: CDR1 SQVTM, CDR2 ANQGSEA. In nucleotides, the CDR3 is TGCAGCGTTGAAGGGGGTGAGGGACAGGGAGCGAAGTACTTC. It encodes CSVEGGEGQGAKYF.

This clone occurred once. The rearrangement joins TRBV7-8 to TRBJ2-2; D is perhaps TRBD2 (6 bases). CDR1 is SGHVS and CDR2 is FQNEAQ in the germline V gene. The CDR3 totals 17 residues. With 1 base removed from V and 0 bases from J, the gap between germline ends came to 12 bases. The DNA of the CDR3 is TGTGCCAGCAGCTTAGAACCCAGCGGGCCGAACACCGGGGAGCTGTTTTTT. It yields the protein CASSLEPSGPNTGELFF.

The chain joins TRBV30 to TRBJ2-4; possible D gene TRBD1, 5 bases. The CDR3 spans 13 residues. Germline CDR1 reads GTSNPN; CDR2 reads SVGIG (reference sequence). V lost 1 base, J lost 9 bases, and 13 bases lay in between. CDR3 amino acids: CAWSERGLGIQYF. The CDR3 bases are TGTGCCTGGAGTGAAAGGGGTTTGGGCATTCAGTACTTC.

This chain links TRBV28 with TRBJ1-5; 11 bases match TRBD1. The CDR3 extends over 17 amino acids. Losses at the gene ends were 4 bases for V and 4 bases for J; bases not matched to a gene: 9. Germline V CDR1 and CDR2: MDHEN, SYDVKM. The CDR3 sequence: CASSSFRDRGGNQPQHF. CDR3 nucleotide sequence: TGTGCCAGCAGTTCCTTCCGGGACAGGGGGGGGAATCAGCCCCAGCATTTT.

The J gene is TRBJ2-6, the V gene TRBV10-1; a possible D gene is TRBD1 (5 bases). CDR1 is WNHNN and CDR2 is SYGVQD in the germline V gene (reference sequence). Trimming stripped 0 bases from V and 2 bases from J, with 8 bases between. This CDR3 comprises 16 residues. The CDR3 nucleotides read TGCGCCAGCAGTGAGTCCAGGGCCCCTGGGGCCAACGTCCTGACTTTC. Protein sequence: CASSESRAPGANVLTF.

This sequence joins TRBV14 and TRBJ1-4, with 8 bases that match TRBD1. The CDR3 is 19 amino acids. J gave up 8 bases and V 2 bases, and 19 bases lay outside the gene matches. CDR1 is SGHDN, CDR2 FVKESK, per germline. The CDR3 bases are TGTGCCAGCAGCCAACCAGACGGGACAGGAAGATCACGGCGGGAAAAACTGTTTTTT. Translating it yields CASSQPDGTGRSRREKLFF.

The rearrangement joins TRBV27 to TRBJ2-7, with a possible D match to TRBD2 (5 bases). The germline gives CDR1 MNHEY, CDR2 SMNVEV (reference sequence). This CDR3 comprises 13 residues. V was cut by 5 bases and J by 0 bases, with 8 bases left in between. The chain's CDR3 is CASSDRDSYEQYF. CDR3 nucleotides: TGTGCCAGCAGTGACCGGGACTCCTACGAGCAGTACTTC.

This sequence joins TRBV20-1 and TRBJ2-7; maybe TRBD2 (5 bases). Germline V gene data show CDR1 as DFQATT and CDR2 as SNEGSKA (reference sequence). V lost 2 bases and J 7 bases, leaving 9 bases between the germline ends. The CDR3 consists of 11 residues. The CDR3 coding sequence is TGCAGTGCTAGAATGGGCGGGGAGCAGTACTTC. Translating gives CSARMGGEQYF.

CDR3 DNA sequence: TGCGCCACCGCCCGGGACAGGGGGACTGAAGCTTTCTTT. Its translation: CATARDRGTEAFF. The chain joins TRBV5-1 to TRBJ1-1; 11 bases match TRBD1. The germline gives CDR1 SGHRS, CDR2 YFSETQ. This CDR3 is built from 13 residues. The V and J ends lost 9 bases and 5 bases, in that order; junction bases with no gene match: 6.

As concerns this clone: The junction departs from the called germline gene at one end, perhaps through a read error. The V call is TRBV29-1, the J call TRBJ2-1, with 7 bases matching TRBD1. Germline assignment: CDR1 SQVTM and CDR2 ANQGSEA. The CDR3 has 15 amino acids. The CDR3 nucleotides read TGCAGCGTCAGTAGGACAGGTAGTTCCTACAATAAGCAGTTCTTC. This encodes CSVSRTGSSYNKQFF.

This clone was found a few times. This chain links TRBV7-2 with TRBJ1-1; D gene ambiguous. The CDR3 consists of 17 residues. Germline CDR1 reads SGHTA; CDR2 reads FQGNSA. The V and J ends lost 1 base and 10 bases respectively, with 25 bases between them. Written as DNA, the CDR3 is TGTGCCAGCAGCTTAGATTTTCGAGAGGGCCGACGGGTGGGAGCTTTCTTT. It translates to CASSLDFREGRRVGAFF.

The chain is built from TRBV5-1 and TRBJ1-3; 8 bases are shared with TRBD1. From germline, CDR1 is SGHRS and CDR2 YFSETQ. V shed 2 bases and J 0 bases; nucleotides not matched to a gene: 7. This CDR3 is 17 amino acids long. For the CDR3, the DNA is TGCGCCAGCAGCTTAATTGGGACAGGAGCCTCTGGAAACACCATATATTTT. This codes for CASSLIGTGASGNTIYF.

The gene calls are TRBV5-1 and TRBJ2-1, with TRBD2 matching 12 bases. J was trimmed by 4 bases and V by 7 bases; bases with no gene match: 6. CDR3 size: 15 residues. Germline CDR1 and CDR2: SGHRS and YFSETQ. The CDR3 region has the DNA TGCGCCAGCGAACCTGGGACTAGCGGGTACAATGAGCAGTTCTTC. As protein: CASEPGTSGYNEQFF.

The rearrangement uses TRBV28 and TRBJ2-1, with 9 bases aligning to TRBD2. Germline CDR1 is MDHEN and CDR2 is SYDVKM. V trimming: 5 bases; J trimming: 7 bases; junction bases outside the gene matches: 18. This CDR3 has 18 amino acids. CDR3: CASSRPPPSSGKTNEQFF. CDR3 coding DNA: TGTGCCAGCAGTCGCCCCCCACCCTCTAGCGGGAAGACTAATGAGCAGTTCTTC.

The chain couples TRBV29-1 to TRBJ2-7; tentatively, D is TRBD1 (7 bases). The CDR3 loop spans 12 amino acids. Germline V gives CDR1 SQVTM, CDR2 ANQGSEA. Trimming took off 4 bases at V and 4 bases at J, with 11 bases between the two ends. The CDR3 bases are TGCAGCGTTGTGACAGGGAGGTACGAGCAGTACTTC. Amino acids: CSVVTGRYEQYF.

The V call is TRBV18, the J call TRBJ1-1; 9 nucleotides align to TRBD1. Germline CDR1 reads KGHSH; CDR2 reads LQKENI. This CDR3 has 16 amino acids. Trimming removed 6 bases from V and 1 base from J; junction bases left unmatched: 9. CDR3 amino acids: CASSVKSGQGNTEAFF. The DNA for the CDR3 is TGTGCCAGCTCCGTAAAATCGGGACAGGGGAACACTGAAGCTTTCTTT.

The rearrangement links TRBV5-1 to TRBJ2-1, with 8 bases aligning to TRBD1. The CDR3 extends over 15 amino acids. V trimming: 3 bases; J trimming: 7 bases; junction bases outside the gene matches: 9. In germline, CDR1 is SGHRS, CDR2 YFSETQ. The DNA of the CDR3 is TGCGCCAGCAGCTATACGGACAGGGAGAATAATGAGCAGTTCTTC. It codes for CASSYTDRENNEQFF.